This TCR beta chain emerged from a study of blood T cell repertoires in COVID-19. Here immunoSEQ multiplex PCR was the method, and the copy in TCRdb shows in-frame clones only, minus some. Among about 480,000 clones listed, 85% to 90% were seen once. The CDR3 runs to 15 residues. With V trimmed by 5 bases and J by 4 bases, 6 bases remained unmatched. Germline-derived CDR1 and CDR2 are MNHEY and SVGAGI. Donors were grouped by their self-reported clinical history. The sequenced sample consisted of PBMCs or T cells enriched from blood (not recorded which). This sequence was found in a middle-aged woman who had recovered from COVID-19. The chain has TRBV6-5 and TRBJ1-5; 9 bases agree with TRBD1. The CDR3 loop is CASSHGTGRNQPQHF. The CDR3 DNA reads as TGTGCCAGCAGTCACGGGACAGGGAGGAATCAGCCCCAGCATTTT.